This T cell receptor beta chain was documented in a study of T cells after yellow fever vaccination. Study details: Preparation of fractions with low cell numbers was performed using SMART-Seq v4 Ultra Low Input.

Broader study findings: Subsequent booster samples again held most clones from primary vaccination (around 96% CD4, roughly 91% CD8). Researchers report a weaker secondary response that nonetheless peaked faster, day 5 versus 15.

The germline V gene encodes CDR1 SGHTA and CDR2 FQGNSA. The germline V and J ends were trimmed by 3 bases and 4 bases, with 14 bases remaining between them. The CDR3 spans 15 residues. A single record per CDR3 protein comes from TCRdb applying MiXCR to the 5' RACE reads. Among approximately 600,000 distinct CDR3 sequences listed, 12% were seen once. A remark on this clonotype: The antigen is undetermined.

This sequence joins TRBV7-2 and TRBJ2-3, with D perhaps TRBD1 or TRBD2 (5 bases each). The specimen comprised PBMCs, sampled on the day of the yellow fever booster vaccination. The clonotype comes from a man aged 25 to 40 who received the YFV17D yellow fever vaccine. In nucleotides, the CDR3 is TGTGCCAGCAGCTTCGGACTGGGGCTCGCAGATACGCAGTATTTT. This encodes CASSFGLGLADTQYF.